A single sample is the source of the 27 T cell receptor beta chains below, sequenced in a study of blood T cell repertoires in COVID-19. Libraries were prepared by immunoSEQ multiplex PCR; TCRdb keeps only in-frame clonotypes and omits some of them. This table holds some 65,000 clones, 90% found once. What was sequenced was peripheral blood. The receptors originated from a man in his fifties with COVID-19, enrolled during active disease.

This clone was picked up one time. V is TRBV20-1 and J is TRBJ2-5, with D maybe TRBD1 (6 bases). Trimming removed 7 bases at V and 2 bases at J, with 8 bases between. The CDR3 runs 11 residues. The V gene's germline CDR1 is DFQATT and CDR2 SNEGSKA (reference sequence). CDR3 in DNA: TGCAGTGGAGACAGGCAAGAGACCCAGTACTTC. Translated: CSGDRQETQYF.

The rearrangement links TRBV28 to TRBJ2-7, with 11 bases fitting TRBD2. The V gene end was trimmed by 4 bases and the J gene end by 1 base; junction bases not matched to a gene: 6. The CDR3 is made up of 16 amino acids. From germline, CDR1 is MDHEN and CDR2 SYDVKM. This CDR3 reads CASSSLTSGTSYEQYF. CDR3 nucleotide sequence: TGTGCCAGCAGTTCCTTGACTAGCGGGACTTCCTACGAGCAGTACTTC.

This chain links TRBV5-1 with TRBJ2-1; 14 bases line up with TRBD2. Germline CDR1 is SGHRS and CDR2 is YFSETQ. J lost 5 bases, V lost 1 base, and 8 bases had no gene match. This CDR3 spans 18 amino acids. CDR3 sequence (DNA): TGCGCCAGCAGCTTGTGGGGGACTAGCGGGAGAGGGGACAATGAGCAGTTCTTC. Residues: CASSLWGTSGRGDNEQFF.

The chain uses TRBV5-1 and TRBJ2-3; D is possibly TRBD1 (5 bases). V lost 3 bases to trimming and J lost 0 bases, with 11 bases between them. The CDR3 runs 15 residues. Germline-derived CDR1 and CDR2 are SGHRS and YFSETQ. The CDR3 coding sequence is TGCGCCAGCAGCTCGCGCCCAGGGAGCACAGATACGCAGTATTTT. Translation: CASSSRPGSTDTQYF.

The rearrangement links TRBV10-1 to TRBJ1-4, with D perhaps TRBD1 (6 bases). This CDR3 comprises 14 residues. The ends were cut back, 8 bases at V and 8 bases at J, with 18 bases in the middle. CDR1 is WNHNN, CDR2 SYGVQD, per germline (reference sequence). CDR3 nucleotide sequence: TGCGCCAGCTGGGGACACAGGGTCGGAGAAAAACTGTTTTTT. It is translated as CASWGHRVGEKLFF.

The chain links TRBV19 to TRBJ1-5; D call uncertain. The CDR3 is 12 residues long. V lost 6 bases, J lost 4 bases, and 7 bases lay in between. Germline-derived CDR1 and CDR2 are LNHDA and SQIVND (reference sequence). CDR3 DNA sequence: TGTGCCAGTAGAACGGGGAATCAGCCCCAGCATTTT. Amino acid sequence: CASRTGNQPQHF.

This chain joins TRBV19 and TRBJ1-5; weak D call: TRBD1 (5 bases). Germline CDR1 LNHDA, CDR2 SQIVND (reference sequence). V dropped 1 base and J dropped 2 bases, with 12 bases sitting between them. The CDR3 is made up of 16 amino acids. The CDR3 here is CASSIGRGRGNQPQHF. The CDR3 coding sequence is TGTGCCAGTAGTATAGGAAGGGGCCGGGGCAATCAGCCCCAGCATTTT.

The chain employs TRBV9 and TRBJ2-2; the match to TRBD1 covers 7 bases. V was pared by 4 bases and J by 0 bases, with 6 bases of the junction left unmatched. CDR3 length: 16 residues. Germline V lookup: CDR1 SGDLS, CDR2 YYNGEE. CDR3 in DNA: TGTGCCAGCAGCTTACGAGGGGGCCCGAACACCGGGGAGCTGTTTTTT. Its protein is CASSLRGGPNTGELFF.

This clone was observed once. The chain is built from TRBV24-1 and TRBJ1-1; the match to TRBD1 covers 10 bases. The V gene end was trimmed by 11 bases and the J gene end by 4 bases; junction bases not matched to a gene: 6. The CDR3 totals 13 residues. Germline assignment: CDR1 KGHDR and CDR2 SFDVKD. The CDR3 reads CASDRGHGTEAFF. CDR3 in DNA: TGTGCCAGCGACAGGGGGCATGGCACTGAAGCTTTCTTT.

The V call is TRBV7-2, the J call TRBJ2-7; 9 nucleotides line up with TRBD2. Looked up from germline, CDR1 is SGHTA and CDR2 is FQGNSA. With V trimmed by 5 bases and J by 2 bases, 7 bases remained unmatched. This CDR3 region has 15 residues. The CDR3 loop reads CASSQIAGAPYEQYF. For the CDR3, the DNA is TGTGCCAGCAGCCAGATAGCGGGAGCCCCCTACGAGCAGTACTTC.

This chain uses TRBV27 with TRBJ1-3, with a possible D match to TRBD1 (6 bases). Trimming cost V 2 bases and J 2 bases, with 16 bases left between them. Germline lookup yields CDR1 MNHEY and CDR2 SMNVEV (reference sequence). This CDR3 comprises 17 residues. The CDR3 bases are TGTGCCAGCAGTTTAGCAGGGGTACCCTTCCCTGGAAACACCATATATTTT. This sequence encodes CASSLAGVPFPGNTIYF.

V is TRBV7-2 and J is TRBJ1-1; 9 bases line up with TRBD1. This CDR3 is 13 amino acids long. CDR1 and CDR2 from the germline V gene are SGHTA and FQGNSA. V trimming: 4 bases; J trimming: 6 bases; junction bases outside the gene matches: 3. The CDR3 spells CASSSQGASEAFF. In DNA, the CDR3 is TGTGCCAGCAGCTCACAGGGGGCTTCTGAAGCTTTCTTT.

The rearrangement joins TRBV28 to TRBJ2-7; weak D call: TRBD2 (6 bases). Deletions cut 6 bases from V and 9 bases from J, with 18 bases between. Germline V CDR1 and CDR2: MDHEN, SYDVKM. The CDR3 has 13 residues. The CDR3 coding sequence is TGTGCCAGCAGGGGGACTTTCGAAGTGGTGCAGTACTTC. As protein: CASRGTFEVVQYF. The complete variable domain, with remaining parts taken from reference TRBV28 and TRBJ2-7, reads DVKVTQSSRYLVKRTGEKVFLECVQDMDHENMFWYRQDPGLGLRLIYFSYDVKMKEKGDIPEGYSVSREKKERFSLILESASTNQTSMYLCASRGTFEVVQYFGPGTRLTVT.

This clone was seen a single time. The chain carries TRBV7-8 and TRBJ2-3, with D perhaps TRBD2 (5 bases). V lost 5 bases to trimming and J lost 8 bases, with 17 bases between them. Germline V gene data show CDR1 as SGHVS and CDR2 as FQNEAQ. The length of the CDR3 is 14 residues. The CDR3 DNA reads TGTGCCAGCAGCCTGACCATTGCTCGGGGTACGCAGTATTTT. This gives the protein CASSLTIARGTQYF.

V usage is TRBV5-1 and J usage is TRBJ2-7; D perhaps matches TRBD1 (6 bases). The CDR3 sequence is 13 residues long. Trimming removed 2 bases at V and 7 bases at J, with 13 bases between. CDR1 and CDR2 (germline): SGHRS, YFSETQ. The CDR3 coding sequence is TGCGCCAGCAGCTTCACAGGGTCGGGGGAGCAGTACTTC. It yields the protein CASSFTGSGEQYF.

This chain uses TRBV5-4 with TRBJ1-2; TRBD1 might be the D (6 bases). The CDR3 is made up of 17 amino acids. Germline CDR1 and CDR2: SGHNT and YYREEE (reference sequence). V dropped 0 bases and J dropped 2 bases, with 17 bases sitting between them. For the CDR3, the DNA is TGTGCCAGCAGCTTGGAGGGTAGGGGCAGGGGCAACTATGGCTACACCTTC. This gives the protein CASSLEGRGRGNYGYTF.

This chain uses TRBV5-4 with TRBJ2-2; D unresolved. The CDR3 length is 14 residues. V shed 1 base and J shed 1 base, with 5 bases lying between them. Germline-derived CDR1 and CDR2 are SGHNT and YYREEE (reference sequence). The CDR3 DNA sequence: TGTGCCAGCAGCTTGCAACTGAACACCGGGGAGCTGTTTTTT. This translates into CASSLQLNTGELFF.

The chain carries TRBV5-4 and TRBJ2-5; 13 nucleotides match TRBD2. The germline V gene has CDR1 SGHNT and CDR2 YYREEE (reference sequence). The V segment lost 4 bases and the J segment 5 bases; nucleotides outside the gene matches: 8. This CDR3 comprises 16 residues. The CDR3 reads CASSRKLAGGPETQYF. The DNA for the CDR3 is TGTGCCAGCAGCCGGAAACTAGCGGGAGGGCCGGAGACCCAGTACTTC.

The chain employs TRBV4-1 and TRBJ2-1; TRBD2 is a possible D gene (6 bases). There are 16 residues in the CDR3. The ends were cut back, 1 base at V and 4 bases at J, with 14 bases in the middle. Germline CDR1 is MGHRA and CDR2 is YSYEKL. The DNA of the CDR3 is TGCGCCAGCAGCCAAGTCATGGGACTTACTTACAATGAGCAGTTCTTC. Amino acid sequence: CASSQVMGLTYNEQFF.

The J gene is TRBJ1-4, the V gene TRBV18; 9 bases line up with TRBD1. The CDR3 is 16 amino acids. V dropped 0 bases and J dropped 10; count of bases not matched to a gene: 9. CDR1 KGHSH and CDR2 LQKENI come from the germline V gene. The CDR3 loop reads CASSPPIRQGDRKLFF. The CDR3 DNA reads as TGTGCCAGCTCACCACCTATCAGACAGGGGGATCGAAAACTGTTTTTT.

The chain employs TRBV18 and TRBJ1-2; D remains ambiguous. Deletions cut 3 bases from V and 1 base from J, with 15 bases between. Germline CDR1 is KGHSH and CDR2 is LQKENI. This CDR3 has 16 amino acids. CDR3: CASSPLIPGINYGYTF. CDR3 in DNA: TGTGCCAGCTCACCTTTGATCCCCGGGATTAACTATGGCTACACCTTC.

CDR3 in DNA: TGTGCCAGCAGCTTCCTAGGGGCGGGAGGGCCGAGTAAGCAGTACTTC. This codes for CASSFLGAGGPSKQYF. V usage is TRBV5-6 and J usage is TRBJ2-7; 9 nucleotides align to TRBD2. J lost 8 bases, V lost 2 bases, and 14 bases had no gene match. The length of the CDR3 is 16 residues. Germline V gene sequence: CDR1 SGHDT, CDR2 YYEEEE.

The chain is built from TRBV5-1 and TRBJ2-5; TRBD1 might be the D (6 bases). The CDR3 contains 14 residues. With 2 bases removed from V and 0 bases from J, the gap between germline ends came to 8 bases. Germline V gene lookup returns CDR1 SGHRS and CDR2 YFSETQ. CDR3 sequence: CASSLQGYQETQYF. CDR3 coding DNA: TGCGCCAGCAGCTTACAGGGTTACCAAGAGACCCAGTACTTC.

The genes are TRBV5-6 and TRBJ1-2; D remains unclear. The V gene's germline CDR1 is SGHDT and CDR2 YYEEEE. The CDR3 is 17 residues long. V lost 0 bases and J 2 bases, leaving 17 bases between the germline ends. CDR3 sequence: CASSLAGLGRKNYGYTF. For the CDR3, the DNA is TGTGCCAGCAGCTTGGCAGGTTTGGGCAGGAAAAACTATGGCTACACCTTC. The whole variable domain, filled in from reference TRBV5-6 and TRBJ1-2, reads DAGVTQSPTHLIKTRGQQVTLRCSPKSGHDTVSWYQQALGQGPQFIFQYYEEEERQRGNFPDRFSGHQFPNYSSELNVNALLLGDSALYLCASSLAGLGRKNYGYTFGSGTRLTVV.

The chain has TRBV18 and TRBJ1-6; D ambiguous. CDR1 is KGHSH, CDR2 LQKENI, per germline. Trimming took off 2 bases at V and 7 bases at J, with 6 bases between the two ends. CDR3 size: 13 residues. CDR3 region: CASSPTENSPLHF. CDR3 in DNA: TGTGCCAGCTCACCAACAGAAAATTCACCCCTCCACTTT.

V usage is TRBV2 and J usage is TRBJ1-2; TRBD1 might be the D (6 bases). CDR1 is SNHLY and CDR2 is FYNNEI in the germline V gene. The V end lost 0 bases, the J end lost 6 bases, and 14 bases lay between the germline ends. The CDR3 contains 15 residues. As DNA, the CDR3 is TGTGCCAGCAGTGAAGCGGTACAGGGACCGGATGGCTACACCTTC. Its translation is CASSEAVQGPDGYTF.

The gene calls are TRBV20-1 and TRBJ2-1; no clear D. This CDR3 has 13 residues. Trimming left V 3 bases short and J 3 bases short, with 9 bases between. Germline assignment: CDR1 DFQATT and CDR2 SNEGSKA (reference sequence). The CDR3 sequence: CSASWLDYNEQFF. The CDR3 region has the DNA TGCAGTGCTAGTTGGCTCGACTACAATGAGCAGTTCTTC.